This T cell receptor beta chain is from a study of cytomegalovirus exposure and HLA in healthy donors. Across the whole study: The Caucasian-associated ancestry cluster contained 81% of the 300 to 450 genotyped donors.

Per germline, CDR1 MNHEY and CDR2 SMNVEV (reference sequence). The V and J ends lost 2 bases and 7 bases, in that order; junction bases with no gene match: 10. This CDR3 is built from 16 residues. 13 Jbeta primers and 60 Vbeta primers were used for the PCR. Here immunoSEQ multiplex PCR was the method, and the copy in TCRdb shows in-frame clones only, minus some. The data hold 70,000 to 85,000 clones, with over 55% observed a single time. The material sequenced was PBMCs. The sequence derives from a man aged 25-45 years in good health and CMV-seropositive. The chain links TRBV27 to TRBJ2-1; the match to TRBD1 covers 8 bases. CDR3 sequence reads: CASSLPNQGAGNEQFF. The CDR3 bases are TGTGCCAGCAGTTTACCCAACCAGGGGGCAGGAAATGAGCAGTTCTTC.